Below are 24 T cell receptor beta chains sequenced from a single sample in a study of shared clonotypes between healthy human individuals. Profiled with immunoSEQ multiplex PCR; TCRdb holds only in-frame clones, not every one. The sample contains roughly 1,600,000 clones, just under 99% of which appear only once. The sample consisted of naive CD4+ T cells sorted from blood. The subset denotes: CD45RA+ positively selected. These receptors were obtained from a man between 25 and 39 years old in good health.

V is TRBV2 and J is TRBJ1-5; D gene ambiguous. CDR1 is SNHLY, CDR2 FYNNEI, per germline. This CDR3 contains 15 residues. The V end lost 4 bases, the J end lost 4 bases, and 14 bases lay between the germline ends. CDR3 DNA: TGTGCCAGCAGTGCCCCCCGGGCCTTTAATCAGCCCCAGCATTTT. This sequence encodes CASSAPRAFNQPQHF. The full variable domain, completed using reference TRBV2 and TRBJ1-5, is EPEVTQTPSHQVTQMGQEVILRCVPISNHLYFYWYRQILGQKVEFLVSFYNNEISEKSEIFDDQFSVERPDGSNFTLKIRSTKLEDSAMYFCASSAPRAFNQPQHFGDGTRLSIL.

To note about this clone: Other DNA sequences of this sample code for an identical CDR3. The CDR3 bases are TGCGCCAGCAGCCTCGATAGCGGGAGTAGCTACGAGCAGTACTTC. It encodes CASSLDSGSSYEQYF. The chain has TRBV5-1 and TRBJ2-7; 9 positions agree with TRBD2. The CDR3 is 15 residues long. V was clipped by 4 bases and J by 3 bases; unmatched bases: 8. Per germline, CDR1 SGHRS and CDR2 YFSETQ.

This chain uses TRBV19 with TRBJ1-5; possible D gene TRBD1, 5 bases. The CDR3 runs 16 residues. V was shortened by 2 bases and J by 2 bases, with 13 bases between the two germline ends. CDR1 LNHDA and CDR2 SQIVND come from the germline V gene (reference sequence). CDR3 loop: CASSIRGREGNQPQHF. DNA for the CDR3: TGTGCCAGTAGTATAAGAGGCAGGGAGGGCAATCAGCCCCAGCATTTT.

This chain links TRBV2 with TRBJ2-7; 9 bases map to TRBD1. CDR1 and CDR2 from the germline V gene are SNHLY and FYNNEI. This CDR3 comprises 15 residues. Germline trimming cut 4 bases from V and 4 bases from J; bases unmatched to any gene: 8. In nucleotides, the CDR3 is TGTGCCAGCAGTGTCCCCCGGGACAGGGCGTACGAGCAGTACTTC. Its translation: CASSVPRDRAYEQYF.

The chain links TRBV7-2 to TRBJ2-5; D might be TRBD2 (5 bases). CDR1 SGHTA and CDR2 FQGNSA come from the germline V gene. The length of the CDR3 is 13 residues. V gave up 2 bases and J gave up 5 bases, with 9 bases separating them. This chain's CDR3 is CASSLPPGETQYF. CDR3 in DNA: TGTGCCAGCAGCTTACCACCGGGGGAGACCCAGTACTTC.

The chain joins TRBV28 to TRBJ1-2; 7 bases are a match to TRBD1. The CDR3 has 17 amino acids. CDR1 is MDHEN and CDR2 is SYDVKM in the germline V gene. Losses at the gene ends were 5 bases for V and 1 base for J; bases not matched to a gene: 13. This CDR3 is CASSPIRQGTVNYGYTF. Here the CDR3 DNA reads TGTGCCAGCAGTCCTATTAGACAGGGAACTGTTAACTATGGCTACACCTTC.

This chain connects TRBV6-6 to TRBJ2-5; D not resolved. V lost 7 bases, J lost 5 bases, and 14 bases lay in between. The germline V gene encodes CDR1 MNHNY and CDR2 SVGAGI (reference sequence). This CDR3 is built from 13 residues. The CDR3 coding sequence is TGTGCCAGCACCTCCCAACGTTGGGAGACCCAGTACTTC. Its protein product is CASTSQRWETQYF.

The V call is TRBV7-2, the J call TRBJ2-7; TRBD2 matches 16 bases. Germline trimming cut 0 bases from V and 4 bases from J; bases unmatched to any gene: 9. Germline CDR1 and CDR2: SGHTA and FQGNSA. The CDR3 is 19 amino acids. CDR3 in amino acids: CASSLATGTSGRANYEQYF. As DNA, the CDR3 is TGTGCCAGCAGCTTAGCTACCGGGACTAGCGGGAGGGCCAATTACGAGCAGTACTTC.

CDR3 bases: TGTGCCAGTAGTATAGATCCGACAGGGCTATCAGCTTTCTTT. This translates into CASSIDPTGLSAFF. The chain employs TRBV19 and TRBJ1-1; TRBD1 matches at 7 bases. Germline lookup yields CDR1 LNHDA and CDR2 SQIVND (reference sequence). CDR3 length: 14 amino acids. Trimming at V came to 0 bases and at J to 10 bases, leaving 8 bases not matched to a gene.

The rearrangement joins TRBV5-4 to TRBJ2-1, with D unresolved. The V gene lost 0 bases and the J gene lost 4 bases, with 5 bases spanning the gap. Germline CDR1 is SGHNT and CDR2 is YYREEE (reference sequence). This CDR3 contains 13 residues. This chain's CDR3 is CASSLVAYNEQFF. CDR3 coding DNA: TGTGCCAGCAGCTTGGTGGCTTACAATGAGCAGTTCTTC.

The V and J genes are TRBV5-1 and TRBJ2-7, with no clear D. The CDR3 has 11 residues. CDR1 is SGHRS, CDR2 YFSETQ, per germline. Trimming shortened V by 3 bases and J by 6 bases, and 7 bases separated the two germline ends. The CDR3 protein is CASSSRAEQYF. CDR3 in DNA: TGCGCCAGCAGCTCCAGAGCCGAGCAGTACTTC.

The chain employs TRBV7-2 and TRBJ2-6; TRBD1 or TRBD2 may be the D gene (5 bases each). Germline loops: CDR1 SGHTA, CDR2 FQGNSA. Trimming took 1 base from V and 3 from J, leaving 10 bases between them. This CDR3 has 16 amino acids. The CDR3 DNA reads as TGTGCCAGCAGCTTAGTTCCGGGGCGTGGGGCCAACGTCCTGACTTTC. It is translated as CASSLVPGRGANVLTF.

V usage is TRBV28 and J usage is TRBJ1-4; a possible D gene is TRBD1 (5 bases). Germline V gene sequence: CDR1 MDHEN, CDR2 SYDVKM. This CDR3 is built from 17 residues. Trimming took off 2 bases at V and 5 bases at J, with 18 bases between the two ends. The CDR3: CASSLPAGAASNEKLFF. CDR3 nucleotides: TGTGCCAGCAGTTTACCGGCCGGGGCCGCGTCCAATGAAAAACTGTTTTTT.

The chain uses TRBV10-2 and TRBJ2-7; maybe TRBD2 (6 bases). The CDR3 is 13 residues long. The V end lost 10 bases, the J end lost 0 bases, and 13 bases lay between the germline ends. Germline CDR1 is WSHSY and CDR2 is SAAADI. CDR3 sequence: CATRLVGSYEQYF. The CDR3 DNA reads as TGCGCCACCAGACTAGTGGGCTCCTACGAGCAGTACTTC.

The rearrangement uses TRBV7-9 and TRBJ2-7; TRBD1 aligns across 10 bases. With V trimmed by 5 bases and J by 5 bases, 6 bases remained unmatched. In germline, CDR1 is SEHNR, CDR2 FQNEAQ (reference sequence). This CDR3 region has 14 residues. The CDR3 loop reads CASSRGTGDHEQYF. Written as DNA, the CDR3 is TGTGCCAGCAGCAGGGGGACAGGGGACCACGAGCAGTACTTC.

In DNA form, the CDR3 reads TGCGCCAGCAGCTTGCGGGCCGGAAACACTGAAGCTTTCTTT. Its translation is CASSLRAGNTEAFF. V is TRBV5-1 and J is TRBJ1-1; D is unresolved. V shed 1 base and J shed 2 bases, with 9 bases lying between them. Germline V lookup: CDR1 SGHRS, CDR2 YFSETQ. The CDR3 totals 14 residues.

The chain carries TRBV9 and TRBJ1-2; maybe TRBD1 (5 bases). Trimming shortened V by 0 bases and J by 0 bases, and 12 bases separated the two germline ends. The V gene's germline CDR1 is SGDLS and CDR2 YYNGEE. This CDR3 spans 16 amino acids. CDR3: CASSVGGGRSNYGYTF. For the CDR3, the DNA is TGTGCCAGCAGCGTAGGCGGGGGACGATCTAACTATGGCTACACCTTC.

This clone was counted a single time. The chain recombines TRBV7-9 with TRBJ2-2; no clear D gene. Germline CDR1 SEHNR, CDR2 FQNEAQ (reference sequence). Between the trimmed V and J ends, which lost 1 base and 8 bases, there was a span of 8 bases. The CDR3 runs 13 residues. The CDR3 nucleotides read TGTGCCAGCAGCTTAGGTATCTTAGGGGAGCTGTTTTTT. Translation: CASSLGILGELFF. Full variable domain (outside the CDR3, taken from reference TRBV7-9 and TRBJ2-2): DTGVSQNPRHKITKRGQNVTFRCDPISEHNRLYWYRQTLGQGPEFLTYFQNEAQLEKSRLLSDRFSAERPKGSFSTLEIQRTEQGDSAMYLCASSLGILGELFFGEGSRLTVL.

This sequence joins TRBV5-6 and TRBJ2-3, with TRBD1 identical over 8 bases. The germline CDR1 and CDR2 sequences are SGHDT and YYEEEE. V was pared by 4 bases and J by 1 base, with 8 bases of the junction left unmatched. This CDR3 contains 16 residues. The CDR3 sequence is CASSVDRAIGTDTQYF. The CDR3 DNA follows: TGTGCCAGCAGCGTGGACAGGGCGATCGGCACAGATACGCAGTATTTT.

The rearrangement uses TRBV6-1 and TRBJ2-7; TRBD1 aligns across 7 bases. The germline V gene encodes CDR1 MNHNS and CDR2 SASEGT. V shed 6 bases and J 5 bases; nucleotides not matched to a gene: 7. CDR3 length equals 13 residues. The CDR3 is CASSLTGYDEQYF. CDR3 DNA: TGTGCCAGCAGCTTGACAGGGTATGACGAGCAGTACTTC.

This chain links TRBV14 with TRBJ2-3; D unresolved. The CDR3 has 13 residues. Between the trimmed V and J ends, which lost 4 bases and 3 bases, there was a span of 8 bases. Per the germline V gene, CDR1 is SGHDN and CDR2 is FVKESK. The DNA of the CDR3 is TGTGCCAGCAGCCCCCGTGGGACAGATACGCAGTATTTT. Residues: CASSPRGTDTQYF.

The table lists this clone with a count of one. The V and J genes are TRBV29-1 and TRBJ2-1; D is uncertain. V was clipped by 3 bases and J by 8 bases, with 11 bases between them. Germline values: CDR1 SQVTM, CDR2 ANQGSEA. The CDR3 consists of 12 residues. CDR3 DNA sequence: TGCAGCGTTGATAAGGGAACCCATGAGCAGTTCTTC. Translation: CSVDKGTHEQFF.

The chain employs TRBV29-1 and TRBJ2-7, with D hard to call. The germline V gene has CDR1 SQVTM and CDR2 ANQGSEA. Trimming left V 5 bases short and J 0 bases short, with 8 bases between. The CDR3 has 12 residues. In DNA form, the CDR3 reads TGCAGCGTTCTTACTAACTCCTACGAGCAGTACTTC. Protein: CSVLTNSYEQYF.

The V call is TRBV5-1, the J call TRBJ1-2; TRBD1 is a possible D gene (6 bases). The V end was cut by 3 bases, the J end by 7 bases, with 16 bases between. The CDR3 runs 14 residues. CDR1 is SGHRS and CDR2 is YFSETQ in the germline V gene. CDR3 sequence reads: CASSWERGAFGYTF. The CDR3 DNA reads as TGCGCCAGCAGCTGGGAGCGGGGGGCGTTTGGCTACACCTTC. Supplemented by reference TRBV5-1 and TRBJ1-2, the full variable domain reads KAGVTQTPRYLIKTRGQQVTLSCSPISGHRSVSWYQQTPGQGLQFLFEYFSETQRNKGNFPGRFSGRQFSNSRSEMNVSTLELGDSALYLCASSWERGAFGYTFGSGTRLTVV.